This T cell receptor beta chain originates from a study of OX40 agonist ivuxolimab in advanced cancers. Regarding the research as a whole: Ivuxolimab was an agonistic, fully human IgG2 monoclonal antibody directed against OX40 (CD134), a costimulatory receptor. The monotherapy dose-escalation portion (N of about 52 patients) of the phase I ivuxolimab trial is reported in the paper. Patients were allowed to have had prior anti-PD-1, anti-PD-L1 or anti-CTLA-4 therapy, and approximately 40% of the dose-escalation patients had previously received checkpoint inhibitors. Three dose-escalation patients achieved partial responses, one with hepatocellular carcinoma and two with cutaneous melanoma. The purpose of peripheral TCRbeta sequencing was to test whether ivuxolimab changed TCR sequence diversity and led to clonal T-cell expansion. Of the approximately 50 patients in dose escalation, around 20 had hepatocellular carcinoma, roughly 15 had melanoma, 9 had renal cell carcinoma and 9 had head and neck cancer. Intravenous ivuxolimab was administered to patients every 2 weeks at six dose levels: 0.01, 0.1, 0.3, 1.5, 3 and 10 mg/kg. A male proportion of almost 85% and a mean age of approximately 58 years, ranging from roughly 23 to 85, were recorded for the dose-escalation cohort.

Study-wide conclusions, independent of this receptor: Which antigens the clonally expanded peripheral T cells were specific for was not determined. Low levels of normalized T-cell clonal expansion were also seen in some patients who did not respond. After ivuxolimab, CD8+ T cells had more expanded clones than CD4+ T cells on average. In the 0.1-3.0 mg/kg groups, partial responders were among the patients with the lowest normalized peripheral clonal expansion, particularly in CD8+ T cells. At doses of 0.1 to 3.0 mg/kg, clonal expansion of both CD4+ and CD8+ blood T cells was observed from baseline to week 6.

The trial excluded patients who had a history of autoimmune disease or were on systemic immunosuppression. In every dose cohort, peripheral blood was drawn for TCR sequencing at baseline, cycle 4 day 1, and cycle 7 day 1. The samples were drawn from a first-in-human, open-label, multicenter phase I dose-escalation trial of ivuxolimab. Adults with locally advanced or metastatic head and neck squamous cell, hepatocellular, melanoma or renal cell carcinoma were enrolled in the trial. CD4+ and CD8+ T cells were sorted separately from peripheral blood before TCR sequencing. Note on this clone: Its target antigen remains unknown. The sample holds no much larger clone one base away, and base qualities are not on file.

From its cysteine to its phenylalanine, the CDR3 spans 12 amino acids. The kept DNA is CDR3 alone, 36 bases in frame from the first base. V is reduced by 2 bases and J by 0 bases, leaving a spacing of 1 base between them. The germline V gene (reference sequence) supplies CDR1 SGHKS and CDR2 YYEKEE. For sequencing of the TCRbeta CDR3 region, genomic DNA was extracted from the sorted cells. The immunoSEQ Assay was used to sequence the TCRbeta CDR3 regions. TCRdb took over this immuneACCESS table, retaining in-frame rearrangements with V and J assigned. Such tables are incomplete; in checked studies, under half of the missing clones stem from an unresolved V gene, and the remainder is unexplained. A total of some 84,000 clones appear in this sample, roughly 89% of them only once. Around 0.19% of the sample is held by the ten biggest clonotypes.

Sequenced material: CD4+ or CD8+ T cells sorted from blood, taken in a trial of the OX40 agonist ivuxolimab. The TCR comes from an adult with an advanced solid tumor such as melanoma, head and neck, liver or kidney cancer. The chain was built from TRBV5-5 and TRBJ2-3; the D gene cannot be resolved reliably. The nucleotides read TGTGCCAGCAGCTTTAGCACAGATACGCAGTATTTT. This is translated as CASSFSTDTQYF.